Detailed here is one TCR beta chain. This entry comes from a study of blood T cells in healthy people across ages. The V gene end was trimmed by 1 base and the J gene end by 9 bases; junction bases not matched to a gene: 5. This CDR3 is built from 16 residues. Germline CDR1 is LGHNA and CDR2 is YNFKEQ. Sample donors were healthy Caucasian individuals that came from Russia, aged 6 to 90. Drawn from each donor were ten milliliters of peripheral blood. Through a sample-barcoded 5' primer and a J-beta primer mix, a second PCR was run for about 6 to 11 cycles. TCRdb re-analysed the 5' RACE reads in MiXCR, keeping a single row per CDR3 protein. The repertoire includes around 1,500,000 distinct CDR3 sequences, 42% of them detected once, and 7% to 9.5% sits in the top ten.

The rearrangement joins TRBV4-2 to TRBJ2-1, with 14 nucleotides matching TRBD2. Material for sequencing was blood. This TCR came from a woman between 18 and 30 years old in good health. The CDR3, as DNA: TGTGCCAGCAGCCAAGGACTAGCGGGGGGGCCGGGTGAGCAGTTCTTC. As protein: CASSQGLAGGPGEQFF.